The clone carrying this TCR beta chain was detected a few times. The record originates from a study of T cells in Graves' hyperthyroidism and ophthalmopathy. The CDR3 contains 16 residues. Deletions cut 7 bases from V and 6 bases from J, with 24 bases between. Germline V gene lookup returns CDR1 SNHLY and CDR2 FYNNEI. It was RNA transcripts that yielded the amplified TCR beta CDR3 regions. During a first-round RT-PCR of the TCR CDR3, the HTBI primer set was used. TCRdb recomputed calls from the multiplex PCR reads with MiXCR, one row per CDR3 protein. The data contain about 380,000 distinct CDR3 sequences, approximately 18% of them singletons.

The sequence was obtained from a man aged 18 to 29 with Graves' ophthalmopathy. This chain links TRBV2 with TRBJ2-5; no clear D. The sequencing sample was made of blood. The CDR3: CASNQNPGRSTKTQYF. CDR3 in DNA: TGTGCCAGCAACCAAAACCCAGGACGGAGCACGAAGACCCAGTACTTC.